Listed below are T cell receptor beta chains from one sample, sequenced in a study of blood T cell repertoires in COVID-19. Profiled with immunoSEQ multiplex PCR; TCRdb holds only in-frame clones, not every one. The sample comprises about 150,000 clones, 78% of which are singletons, and over 5% rests with the top ten. Specimen: PBMCs or T cells enriched from blood (not recorded which). The receptors were gathered from a woman in her fifties or sixties who had recovered from COVID-19. Both conserved end residues are part of each CDR3. A D gene is named only where the DNA matches it firmly. Clone sizes are given selectively: once, few, many, or a class where the clone is expanded.

TRBV12-3/TRBV12-4	TRBD1	NA	TRBJ1-1	CASRATGESAFF	TGTGCCAGCAGAGCGACAGGGGAGTCAGCTTTCTTT
TRBV7-9	NA	NA	TRBJ1-6	CASSANWDGLNSPLHF	TGTGCCAGCAGCGCTAACTGGGACGGACTAAATTCACCCCTCCACTTT
TRBV11-1	TRBD1	few	TRBJ1-2	CASSGRRGTVPYGYTF	TGTGCCAGCAGCGGACGCAGGGGGACGGTACCCTATGGCTACACCTTC
TRBV11-2	NA	NA	TRBJ2-2	CASSSRGAATNTGELFF	TGTGCCAGCAGCTCACGGGGGGCGGCTACGAACACCGGGGAGCTGTTTTTT
TRBV7-9	TRBD2	NA	TRBJ2-3	CASGPSGGTDTQYF	TGTGCCAGCGGGCCTAGCGGGGGTACAGATACGCAGTATTTT
TRBV20-1	NA	NA	TRBJ1-4	CSASELVATNEKLFF	TGCAGTGCTAGTGAATTAGTTGCAACTAATGAAAAACTGTTTTTT
TRBV2	TRBD2	NA	TRBJ2-5	CASHERGGGETQYF	TGTGCCAGCCATGAGCGGGGGGGCGGAGAGACCCAGTACTTC
TRBV11-3	NA	NA	TRBJ2-2	CASSSRDRSQNTGELFF	TGTGCCAGCAGCTCTAGAGACAGAAGCCAAAACACCGGGGAGCTGTTTTTT
TRBV7-9	TRBD1	few	TRBJ1-4	CASSLIGTGMVDEKLFF	TGTGCCAGCAGCTTAATAGGGACAGGGATGGTGGATGAAAAACTGTTTTTT
TRBV28	TRBD2	NA	TRBJ2-1	CASSSWGLAGGPNNEQFF	TGTGCCAGCAGTTCATGGGGTCTAGCGGGGGGTCCAAACAATGAGCAGTTCTTC
TRBV3-1/TRBV3-2	TRBD2	NA	TRBJ2-5	CASSPPAGRETQYF	TGTGCCAGCAGCCCGCCAGCGGGGCGGGAGACCCAGTACTTC
TRBV9	TRBD2	once	TRBJ2-5	CASSVATSGEETQYF	TGTGCCAGCAGCGTAGCCACTAGCGGGGAAGAGACCCAGTACTTC
TRBV9	TRBD2	NA	TRBJ2-3	CASSVGASGADTQYF	TGTGCCAGCAGCGTAGGGGCTAGCGGTGCAGATACGCAGTATTTT
TRBV2	TRBD2	few	TRBJ2-1	CASTGRLAGFSYNEQFF	TGTGCCAGCACAGGGCGGCTAGCGGGGTTCTCCTACAATGAGCAGTTCTTC
TRBV12-3/TRBV12-4	NA	NA	TRBJ1-3	CASRLTGGNTIYF	TGTGCCAGCAGGTTGACAGGCGGAAACACCATATATTTT
TRBV10-3	TRBD2	NA	TRBJ2-7	CAISEPGLANYEQYF	TGTGCCATCAGTGAGCCGGGACTAGCTAACTACGAGCAGTACTTC
TRBV18	TRBD1	NA	TRBJ2-1	CASSIGQGEEQFF	TGTGCCAGCTCGATAGGACAGGGGGAAGAGCAGTTCTTC
TRBV4-1	TRBD1	NA	TRBJ1-2	CASSQAPDREGVGYTF	TGCGCCAGCAGCCAAGCTCCGGACAGGGAAGGCGTAGGCTACACCTTC
TRBV7-9	NA	NA	TRBJ2-1	CASSLADSQFF	TGTGCCAGCAGCTTAGCGGACTCGCAGTTCTTC
TRBV5-4	NA	NA	TRBJ2-1	CASSFADSQFF	TGTGCCAGCAGCTTTGCCGACAGCCAGTTCTTC
TRBV7-2	NA	NA	TRBJ2-3	CASSLASSELGQYF	TGTGCCAGCAGCTTAGCGTCTAGCGAGTTAGGGCAGTATTTT
TRBV30	TRBD1	NA	TRBJ2-7	CAWMGQGISYEQYF	TGTGCCTGGATGGGACAGGGGATATCCTACGAGCAGTACTTC
TRBV5-1	NA	NA	TRBJ2-1	CASSFRGWRPPMGDSSYNEQFF	TGCGCCAGCAGCTTTCGGGGGTGGAGGCCGCCGATGGGCGACAGTTCCTACAATGAGCAGTTCTTC
TRBV7-9	TRBD1	few	TRBJ1-1	CASSFDRGLGAEAFF	TGTGCCAGCAGCTTCGACAGGGGGCTGGGCGCTGAAGCTTTCTTT
TRBV24-1	TRBD2	NA	TRBJ2-5	CATSSSTSGGAIETQYF	TGTGCCACCAGCTCATCGACTAGCGGGGGGGCAATTGAGACCCAGTACTTC
TRBV2	TRBD2	NA	TRBJ2-3	CAGGGSGGFTDTQYF	TGTGCCGGCGGGGGTAGCGGGGGTTTCACAGATACGCAGTATTTT
TRBV2	NA	NA	TRBJ1-1	CASRTTGFTEAFF	TGTGCCAGCAGAACTACAGGGTTTACTGAAGCTTTCTTT
TRBV28	TRBD1	NA	TRBJ1-5	CASSLPGTVAGQPQHF	TGTGCCAGCAGCCTCCCCGGGACAGTGGCCGGCCAGCCCCAGCATTTT
TRBV5-1	NA	NA	TRBJ1-2	CASSLNTPGGAGRGYTF	TGCGCCAGCAGCTTGAACACACCTGGGGGCGCGGGTAGGGGCTACACCTTC
TRBV6-5	NA	once	TRBJ1-1	CASSSYLTENTEAFF	TGTGCCAGCAGTTCCTATTTGACAGAGAACACTGAAGCTTTCTTT
TRBV4-1	NA	NA	TRBJ1-5	CASSQETGTNQPQHF	TGCGCCAGCAGCCAAGAAACAGGCACAAATCAGCCCCAGCATTTT
TRBV5-1	NA	NA	TRBJ2-1	CASSFSGSYNEQFF	TGCGCCAGCAGCTTTTCGGGCTCCTACAATGAGCAGTTCTTC
TRBV10-2	TRBD2	NA	TRBJ2-2	CATTLAGGTGELFF	TGCGCCACAACCCTAGCGGGGGGTACCGGGGAGCTGTTTTTT
TRBV11-2	NA	NA	TRBJ1-3	CASSLGGLGLSSGNTIYF	TGTGCCAGCAGCTTAGGGGGATTGGGGCTGAGCTCTGGAAACACCATATATTTT
TRBV7-3	NA	NA	TRBJ1-3	CASSLSAGKENTIYF	TGTGCCAGCAGCTTAAGTGCAGGGAAGGAAAACACCATATATTTT
TRBV4-1	TRBD1	NA	TRBJ1-2	CASSQVIGGNYGYTF	TGCGCCAGCAGCCAAGTTATAGGGGGCAACTATGGCTACACCTTC
TRBV30	NA	NA	TRBJ1-1	CAWSAQGNTEAFF	TGTGCCTGGAGTGCGCAGGGAAACACTGAAGCTTTCTTT
TRBV11-2	NA	NA	TRBJ2-3	CASSLSFPGVGTDTQYF	TGTGCCAGCAGCTTAAGCTTCCCGGGGGTTGGCACAGATACGCAGTATTTT
TRBV24-1	NA	NA	TRBJ2-5	CATSDPQSQETQYF	TGTGCCACCAGTGATCCCCAGTCCCAAGAGACCCAGTACTTC
TRBV11-2	TRBD1	few	TRBJ2-6	CASSSGGAGANVLTF	TGTGCCAGCAGCTCAGGGGGCGCTGGGGCCAACGTCCTGACTTTC
TRBV7-6	NA	NA	TRBJ2-3	CASSLSTDTQYF	TGTGCCAGCAGCCTAAGCACAGATACGCAGTATTTT
TRBV6-5	NA	NA	TRBJ1-2	CASSYSMGGRGGYTF	TGTGCCAGCAGTTACTCGATGGGGGGGAGGGGTGGCTACACCTTC
TRBV5-1	NA	NA	TRBJ1-1	CASSLLQGAEAFF	TGCGCCAGCAGCTTGCTACAGGGCGCTGAAGCTTTCTTT
TRBV11-3	NA	NA	TRBJ2-7	CASSAGRGSGEQYF	TGTGCCAGCAGCGCCGGAAGGGGGTCGGGCGAGCAGTACTTC
TRBV2	NA	NA	TRBJ1-2	CASSEDKNYGYTF	TGTGCCAGCAGTGAAGACAAGAACTATGGCTACACCTTC
TRBV7-3	NA	many	TRBJ2-5	CASSIGLGYQETQYF	TGTGCCAGCAGCATAGGACTGGGCTACCAAGAGACCCAGTACTTC